A selection of T cell receptor beta chains follows, all from one sample in a study of T-cell memory formation after mild COVID-19. TCRdb re-called the 5' RACE reads through MiXCR, storing one row per CDR3 protein. The sample holds roughly 400,000 distinct CDR3 sequences; 18% are singletons and the top ten take 20% to 25%. The sequenced sample was PBMCs or a T cell subset sorted from them (not recorded which). All receptors derive from a man between 18 and 35 years old who had mild COVID-19 (a few samples of this study predate the infection). Cell type and time point are not known. The CDR3 runs from the conserved cysteine through the conserved F or W. A D gene is named only where the DNA matches it firmly. Size is stated for part of the rows, as once, few or many counts, or as a class when the clone is expanded.

J | size | D | V | DNA | CDR3
TRBJ2-1 | few | TRBD2 | TRBV6-2/TRBV6-3 | TGTGCCAGCAGTACCCCCGAGGTCGGGGGGGCCTATGAGCAGTTCTTC | CASSTPEVGGAYEQFF
TRBJ2-3 | . | TRBD2 | TRBV4-3 | TGCGCCAGCAGCGGAGCTAGCGGGGGGGCCACAGATACGCAGTATTTT | CASSGASGGATDTQYF
TRBJ1-6 | . | . | TRBV4-3 | TGCGCCAGCAGCCAAGGGCCTTGGGCAGTAGATAATTCACCCCTCCACTTT | CASSQGPWAVDNSPLHF
TRBJ1-2 | . | TRBD1 | TRBV4-2 | TGTGCCAGCAGCCAAGATAAGAGGGGGCCATATGGCTACACCTTC | CASSQDKRGPYGYTF
TRBJ2-1 | . | . | TRBV12-3/TRBV12-4 | TGTGCCAGCAGTTGGCAGGGGAGCTCCTACAATGAGCAGTTCTTC | CASSWQGSSYNEQFF
TRBJ2-6 | few | . | TRBV9 | TGTGCCAGCAGCCGGGACTCTGGCTCTGGGGCCAACGTCCTGACTTTC | CASSRDSGSGANVLTF
TRBJ2-1 | many | . | TRBV9 | TGTGCCAGCAGCGTAGGGGGAGCCCGACAAGGGGATGAGCAGTTCTTC | CASSVGGARQGDEQFF
TRBJ1-1 | few | . | TRBV6-5 | TGTGCCAGCAGTTACTCGATTGGGTTCGACACTGAAGCTTTCTTT | CASSYSIGFDTEAFF
TRBJ1-2 | . | . | TRBV7-9 | TGTGCCAGCAGCTTCCAGGGACCCTATGGCTACACCTTC | CASSFQGPYGYTF
TRBJ2-1 | . | . | TRBV19 | TGTGCCAGTAGTATCAAGTCCGGAGTGATATACAATGAGCAGTTCTTC | CASSIKSGVIYNEQFF
TRBJ2-6 | . | . | TRBV2 | TGTGCCAGCGGGGGACAAGGCAACGTCCTGACTTTC | CASGGQGNVLTF
TRBJ2-2 | few | . | TRBV11-2 | TGTGCCAGCAGCTTAGCCCCCCAGTACACCGGGGAGCTGTTTTTT | CASSLAPQYTGELFF
TRBJ2-7 | . | TRBD1 | TRBV7-9 | TGTGCCAGCAGCTTGGGGACAGTTCCTTCCTACGAGCAGTACTTC | CASSLGTVPSYEQYF
TRBJ2-1 | . | . | TRBV7-9 | TGTGCCAGCAGCTTATCGGACAACCATGAGCAGTTCTTC | CASSLSDNHEQFF
TRBJ2-3 | . | TRBD2 | TRBV7-6 | TGTGCCAGCAGCCAAAGCGGGGGGAAGACAGATACGCAGTATTTT | CASSQSGGKTDTQYF